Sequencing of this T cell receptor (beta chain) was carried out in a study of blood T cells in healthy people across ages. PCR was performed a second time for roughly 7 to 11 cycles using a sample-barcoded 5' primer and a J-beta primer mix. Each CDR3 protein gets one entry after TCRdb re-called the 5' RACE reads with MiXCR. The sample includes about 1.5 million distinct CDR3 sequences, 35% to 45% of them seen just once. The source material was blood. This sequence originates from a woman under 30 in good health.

The CDR3 reads CSARALDEQYF. DNA of the CDR3: TGCAGTGCTAGAGCACTCGACGAGCAGTACTTC. The chain recombines TRBV20-1 with TRBJ2-7; unclear D gene. CDR1 is DFQATT and CDR2 is SNEGSKA in the germline V gene (reference sequence). The CDR3 loop spans 11 amino acids. Deletions cut 1 base from V and 5 bases from J, with 6 bases between.